The entry that follows covers one T cell receptor (beta chain) sequence. Its antigen remains unidentified. Base-call qualities are not available, and no considerably larger clone is one nucleotide away. The library was obtained by the immunoSEQ multiplex PCR assay. For the multiplex PCR, a mixture combining 60 forward primers for TCR Vbeta segments and 13 reverse primers for TCR Jbeta segments was used. The CDR3 region of rearranged TCR beta genes was amplified from genomic DNA with a multiplex PCR assay. The amplified TCR beta libraries were sequenced on the Illumina HiSeq System as 87-base-pair reads. The paper's processing steps were these. A later analysis tallied roughly 78 million unique TCR beta chains across the 666 repertoires, and about 12 million of those chains were shared by two or more donors. To remove PCR and sequencing errors, raw reads were error-corrected and collapsed into unique sequences using a nearest-neighbor algorithm that merged closely related sequences. V, D and J gene segments were assigned by aligning CDR3 sequences to IMGT reference sequences. For a sequence to be retained, a match of at least six nucleotides was required to both a V gene segment and a J gene segment. A rearrangement counted as productive if the CDR3 had no stop codons and remained in frame with V and J, and every other rearrangement counted as non-productive. Following IMGT convention, CDR3 was defined as the stretch from the second conserved V-encoded cysteine up to the conserved J-encoded phenylalanine. The earlier analysis of 500 to 600 of the donors excluded sequences that lacked an unambiguous match to a single V gene segment. In an earlier analysis of approximately 610 of the donors, V segments were called functional above 56.7% productive rearrangements and were called segregating when the between-donor standard deviation exceeded 5%. To diagnose cytomegalovirus status from the catalog of TCR beta chain sequences, a statistical classification framework was built. In a later analysis, TCR nucleotide sequences were compared against IMGT/GENE-DB human TR gene sequences so that V and J genes could be assigned. The TCRdist pipeline was used in a later analysis to assign CDR3 sequences and most-parsimonious VDJ recombination scenarios. In a later analysis, every TCR beta chain was defined by the combination of its CDR3 amino acid sequence and its V-gene family, and reads without a unique V-gene family were dropped. As a way to deal with suspected cross-contamination and a sequencing artifact, a later analysis dropped 450 to 700 nucleotide sequences that were highly shared and had low generation probability. In a later analysis, a clonal expansion index for each public chain was calculated from normalized within-repertoire ranks of inferred template counts. A later analysis computed generation probabilities with a VDJ recombination model fitted to out-of-frame rearrangements, and checked the results against IGoR. Hypergeometric tests were used in a later analysis to score TCR-TCR, TCR-HLA and TCR-CMV co-occurrence, with a repertoire-size bias correction applied to the TCR pairs. False discovery rates were estimated in a later analysis by permuting HLA or CMV assignments 20 times. In a later analysis, co-occurring TCRs were grouped with DBSCAN, and TCRdist sequence similarity was added when clustering was performed within HLA-allele-positive subsets. Repertoires with fewer than 30,000 or more than 120,000 public chains, plus five repertoires with anomalous nucleotide sharing, were excluded from co-occurrence clustering. This immuneACCESS table, as held by TCRdb, lists in-frame sequences with V and J called but not all clones. Of the missing ones, under half trace to an unresolved V gene in checked studies; the others have no known cause. From that table come the V and J calls and clone size; the DNA was used to work out D and trimming. For this sample the table gives 120,000 or so clones, of which about three quarters were detected only once. The ten largest clones represent less than 3.5% of the sample.

In total, approximately 700 healthy bone marrow donors made up the cohort. All cohort members were sampled while nominally healthy, although unrecorded immune exposures were likely present. The donor tested CMV seropositive, placing the donor among the 289 seropositive members of the cohort. Every donor gave a peripheral blood sample, and the peripheral blood mononuclear cells from that sample were used for TCR beta sequencing. The Qiagen DNeasy Blood Extraction Kit was used to extract genomic DNA from the blood cell samples. The data stem from a study of cytomegalovirus exposure and HLA in healthy donors (dated 2017 in TCRdb). About the study as a whole: An earlier analysis of under 600 of the donors reported 250 to 350 Gb of sequence data and roughly 100 million unique TCR beta sequences from roughly 180 million T cells. About 320 gigabases of sequencing data and approximately 80 million unique TCR sequences were included in an early release covering around 600 HLA-typed donors. The genetic ancestry cluster associated with self-reported Caucasian donors included roughly 84% of the 300 to 400 genotyped donors. The study aimed to test whether signatures of past pathogen exposure could be identified by cataloging public T cell receptors. The study used immunosequencing to profile the T cell repertoires of around 600 subjects and linked those repertoires to cytomegalovirus serostatus. Besides the first cohort of about 730 subjects, a separate validation cohort made up of over 95 different subjects was used. High-throughput TCR immunosequencing, statistical association of individual TCRs with disease status, and machine learning were combined to predict cytomegalovirus infection status. In a later analysis, previously published TCR beta repertoires from fewer than 750 donors were re-analyzed and high-resolution HLA genotyping was added so that TCR occurrence patterns could be studied. In the later analysis, no new phenotypic data were used to find candidate immune exposures; instead, reliance was placed on TCR beta sequences and their occurrence across donors. An earlier analysis of approximately 630 of the donors applied high-throughput TCR beta sequencing to assess whether each TCR beta V gene segment acted as functional or pseudogenic. Donor age, sex, ethnicity and CMV serostatus were compiled alongside the repertoire data. Genome-wide SNP genotypes for about three fifths of the 666 donors were used in a later genetic analysis, which treated that subset as a discovery cohort. All discovery cohort repertoires had been generated using a single sequencing platform. HLA typing included class I and class II loci at four-digit resolution. The number of typed donors differed by locus: about 629-630 for A, B, C, DRB1 and DQB1; approximately 530 for DQA1; about 600 for DPA1; and around 490 for DPB1. Several DR-DQ haplotypes were handled as single units for association and clustering because linkage in the cohort was strong. Among about 390 genotyped donors of the cohort, an average of 235,054 unique TCR beta nucleotide sequences were sequenced per donor, approximately 20% of them non-productive. Overall study results and their limits: A further reported finding was that TCR beta sequences accurately predicted the HLA-A and HLA-B alleles for most subjects in the first cohort. Across donors, most TCR sequences were observed very rarely, whereas some public TCRs were present in many individuals. Several of the top co-occurrence clusters appeared to be linked to parvovirus B19, influenza, CMV and Epstein-Barr virus, according to a later analysis. The only immune exposure information available for the cohort was CMV serostatus. The earlier analysis of 587 of the donors excluded over 15 rarely observed V segments, including chromosome 9 orphons, because counts were too low. Some IMGT-functional V segments, including TRBV6-2 and TRBV6-3, could not be told apart with the 87-base-pair reads, so those segments were excluded. In a later analysis, the rate of TCR association differed among HLA loci, with DRB1 alleles having the most associated TCRs and HLA-C alleles having the fewest. Compared with equally common non-associated chains, HLA-associated TCR beta chains in a later analysis were more clonally expanded and had lower generation probabilities. A cluster of highly shared sequence variants was judged likely to represent a technical artifact of the sequencing pipeline. When HLA alleles, especially DR and DQ, strongly co-occurred, TCR associations were difficult to assign to individual alleles. In an earlier analysis of approximately 590 of the donors, most TCR beta V segments appeared in productive rearrangements about 90% or about 30% of the time, broadly matching IMGT annotations. Compared with the roughly 670-donor mean, donors in an Asian-associated ancestry cluster had fewer N-insertions in productive TCRs, according to a later genetic analysis. A total of 164 TCR beta chains were listed by the study as associated with cytomegalovirus. The classifier was reported to diagnose cytomegalovirus status with high specificity and sensitivity in both the original cohort and the validation cohort. Linkage disequilibrium might explain the correlated functional status among segregating V segments, but an unknown experimental factor could not be excluded. Roughly uniform sequencing depth across donors was assumed in presence/absence analyses, although this assumption may not hold. According to the authors, the approach could potentially be generalized to other disease states and immunological phenotypes. A few of the identified cytomegalovirus-associated TCR beta chains were confirmed in vitro to be specific for cytomegalovirus antigens. The cohort was sequenced for TCR beta chains only, and without alpha or paired-chain data the features that could be detected were limited. HLA typing was unavailable for some donors at each locus, so association tests used only the typed subset. A later analysis associated roughly 17,000 TCR beta sequences with specific HLA alleles at a false discovery rate of 0.05. In a later genetic analysis, a missense DCLRE1C variant was associated with V-gene and J-gene trimming of TCR beta chains, and the association was replicated in an independent cohort. Most CMV-associated TCR beta chains appeared to be HLA-restricted in a later analysis, and the HLA associations seemed to be driven largely by CMV exposure.

V drops 1 base and J drops 4 bases, leaving 8 bases in between. Including cysteine and phenylalanine, the CDR3 has 14 amino acids. Kept here is only the CDR3 DNA, which spans 42 bases and is read in frame from base 1. CDR1 and CDR2 were assigned from the germline V gene as SGHVS and FNYEAQ. The clonotype originates from a woman aged 40 to 49 in good health and CMV-seropositive. The sequenced sample consisted of PBMCs. The rearrangement joined TRBV7-6 to TRBJ1-3; TRBD1 is possibly the D segment (6 matching bases). The DNA reads as follows: TGTGCCAGCAGCTTAGACAGGGTGGGAAACACCATATATTTT. Its protein reads: CASSLDRVGNTIYF.